This TCR beta chain was observed in a study of blood T cells in healthy people across ages. Study-wide context: Researchers report that template switching captured about one barcoded beta molecule per two T cells.

This clonotype was counted only a few times. Its antigen remains unknown. A second roughly 6 to 11 cycle PCR used barcoded and J-beta primers. TCRdb fed the 5' RACE reads into MiXCR, producing one record per CDR3 protein. The sample lists 850,000 to 1,100,000 distinct CDR3 sequences, roughly two fifths seen once, with about an eighth in the top ten. Study-level points and caveats: It was the long-lived donors that had more naive CD4+ cells and higher diversity than aged donors.

Looked up from germline, CDR1 is MNHEY and CDR2 is SVGEGT. The CDR3 has 13 residues. Trimming took 6 bases from V and 3 from J, leaving 9 bases between them. Each of the donors had approximately 10 milliliters of peripheral blood drawn into EDTA-treated Vacutainer tubes. Sequenced sample: blood. The receptor's source is a man between 18 and 29 years old in good health. J is TRBJ2-1 and V is TRBV6-2 or TRBV6-3, with D unclear. In nucleotides, the CDR3 is TGTGCCAGCAGCGTAGAGAACTACAATGAGCAGTTCTTC. Its protein product is CASSVENYNEQFF.